A selection of T cell receptor beta chains follows, all from one sample in a study of a mutant IDH1 vaccine in newly diagnosed glioma. Assay: immunoSEQ multiplex PCR; the TCRdb copy retains only in-frame clones and omits some. The sample shows fewer than 90,000 clones, about four fifths of them seen only once. Antigen specificity for these receptors is unknown. Sequencing was performed on PBMCs, taken from a glioma patient whose treatment included an IDH1 peptide vaccine. Source of these receptors: a man between 18 and 29 years old with glioma. Both conserved end residues are part of each CDR3. The order of the fields is clone size, J gene, V gene, D gene, CDR3 protein, CDR3 DNA. The D gene is left open where the match is weak. Clone size is given for some rows only: seen once, a few or many times, or a class if the clone is expanded.

clone_size: NA
j_call: TRBJ2-7
v_call: TRBV7-9
d_call: NA
cdr3_aa: CASSQEPWYRQYF
cdr3_nt: TGTGCCAGCAGCCAGGAACCGTGGTATAGGCAGTACTTC

clone_size: NA
j_call: TRBJ2-3
v_call: TRBV6-1
d_call: NA
cdr3_aa: CASTGNRVHADTQYF
cdr3_nt: TGTGCCAGCACCGGAAACAGGGTGCACGCAGATACGCAGTATTTT

clone_size: few
j_call: TRBJ2-3
v_call: TRBV6-4
d_call: TRBD2
cdr3_aa: CASSEGRGTDTQYF
cdr3_nt: TGTGCCAGCAGTGAGGGGAGGGGCACAGATACGCAGTATTTT

clone_size: NA
j_call: TRBJ2-1
v_call: TRBV30
d_call: NA
cdr3_aa: CAWSPGTGHNEQFF
cdr3_nt: TGTGCCTGGAGTCCCGGGACCGGTCACAATGAGCAGTTCTTC

clone_size: NA
j_call: TRBJ1-6
v_call: TRBV4-2
d_call: TRBD1
cdr3_aa: CASSQGGQGRNSPLHF
cdr3_nt: TGTGCCAGCAGCCAGGGTGGACAGGGAAGAAATTCACCCCTCCACTTT

clone_size: NA
j_call: TRBJ2-5
v_call: TRBV6-1
d_call: TRBD2
cdr3_aa: CASTRLAGGQETQYF
cdr3_nt: TGTGCCAGCACCCGACTAGCGGGGGGACAAGAGACCCAGTACTTC

clone_size: NA
j_call: TRBJ1-2
v_call: TRBV6-1
d_call: TRBD1
cdr3_aa: CASRDRGHNYGYTF
cdr3_nt: TGTGCCAGCAGGGACAGGGGCCATAACTATGGCTACACCTTC

clone_size: NA
j_call: TRBJ2-7
v_call: TRBV7-9
d_call: NA
cdr3_aa: CASSLADYSEQYF
cdr3_nt: TGTGCCAGCAGCTTAGCCGACTACTCCGAGCAGTACTTC

clone_size: NA
j_call: TRBJ2-6
v_call: TRBV12-5
d_call: TRBD1
cdr3_aa: CASGLDRGSWAGANVLTF
cdr3_nt: TGTGCTAGTGGTTTGGACAGGGGGTCGTGGGCTGGGGCCAACGTCCTGACTTTC

clone_size: NA
j_call: TRBJ2-2
v_call: TRBV5-6
d_call: TRBD2
cdr3_aa: CASSLISGTNTGELFF
cdr3_nt: TGTGCCAGCAGCTTGATAAGCGGGACGAACACCGGGGAGCTGTTTTTT

clone_size: NA
j_call: TRBJ2-7
v_call: TRBV4-1
d_call: TRBD1
cdr3_aa: CASSQARTGGWDEQYF
cdr3_nt: TGCGCCAGCAGCCAAGCCAGGACAGGGGGCTGGGACGAGCAGTACTTC

clone_size: NA
j_call: TRBJ1-1
v_call: TRBV18
d_call: TRBD1
cdr3_aa: CASSPGQGSEAFF
cdr3_nt: TGTGCCAGCTCACCGGGACAGGGATCGGAAGCTTTCTTT

clone_size: once
j_call: TRBJ2-7
v_call: TRBV6-6
d_call: NA
cdr3_aa: CASSSTVEFYEQYF
cdr3_nt: TGTGCCAGCAGTTCTACAGTGGAATTCTACGAGCAGTACTTC

clone_size: once
j_call: TRBJ2-2
v_call: TRBV7-2
d_call: NA
cdr3_aa: CASSPRRGSGELFF
cdr3_nt: TGTGCCAGCAGTCCTAGGAGAGGTTCCGGGGAGCTGTTTTTT

clone_size: NA
j_call: TRBJ2-1
v_call: TRBV6-5
d_call: TRBD2
cdr3_aa: CASTGLADYNEQFF
cdr3_nt: TGTGCCAGCACTGGACTAGCGGACTACAATGAGCAGTTCTTC

clone_size: NA
j_call: TRBJ2-7
v_call: TRBV19
d_call: NA
cdr3_aa: CASSMYPGTSYEQYF
cdr3_nt: TGTGCCAGTAGTATGTACCCCGGGACAAGTTACGAGCAGTACTTC

clone_size: NA
j_call: TRBJ1-3
v_call: TRBV5-1
d_call: NA
cdr3_aa: CASSPVLGLDTIYF
cdr3_nt: TGCGCCAGCAGCCCGGTCCTGGGTCTGGACACCATATATTTT

clone_size: few
j_call: TRBJ2-5
v_call: TRBV4-2
d_call: NA
cdr3_aa: CASSHGTAGREETQYF
cdr3_nt: TGTGCCAGCAGCCATGGGACTGCGGGCCGCGAAGAGACCCAGTACTTC

clone_size: NA
j_call: TRBJ2-2
v_call: TRBV10-3
d_call: TRBD1
cdr3_aa: CAISESGTGLGDTGELFF
cdr3_nt: TGTGCCATCAGTGAGTCCGGGACAGGGCTAGGTGACACCGGGGAGCTGTTTTTT

clone_size: NA
j_call: TRBJ1-4
v_call: TRBV7-9
d_call: NA
cdr3_aa: CASEGEDEKLFF
cdr3_nt: TGTGCCAGCGAGGGGGAGGATGAAAAACTGTTTTTT

clone_size: NA
j_call: TRBJ1-5
v_call: TRBV19
d_call: TRBD1
cdr3_aa: CASSIGTGGYQPQHF
cdr3_nt: TGTGCCAGTAGTATAGGGACAGGGGGCTATCAGCCCCAGCATTTT

clone_size: NA
j_call: TRBJ2-7
v_call: TRBV30
d_call: NA
cdr3_aa: CAWSQGLEAQQYF
cdr3_nt: TGTGCCTGGAGTCAAGGGTTAGAGGCGCAGCAGTACTTC

clone_size: NA
j_call: TRBJ1-2
v_call: TRBV7-9
d_call: NA
cdr3_aa: CASSPTGGSYGYTF
cdr3_nt: TGTGCCAGCAGCCCCACCGGAGGGAGCTATGGCTACACCTTC

clone_size: NA
j_call: TRBJ1-4
v_call: TRBV29-1
d_call: NA
cdr3_aa: CSAGGRGSNEKLFF
cdr3_nt: TGCAGCGCCGGGGGGAGGGGGTCTAATGAAAAACTGTTTTTT

clone_size: NA
j_call: TRBJ1-2
v_call: TRBV5-4
d_call: TRBD1
cdr3_aa: CASSLQGVIRVRYGYTF
cdr3_nt: TGTGCCAGCAGCCTACAGGGGGTAATAAGAGTGAGGTATGGCTACACCTTC

clone_size: NA
j_call: TRBJ2-2
v_call: TRBV7-2
d_call: TRBD2
cdr3_aa: CASSPQTSGRAMNTGELFF
cdr3_nt: TGTGCCAGCAGCCCCCAGACTAGCGGGAGGGCTATGAACACCGGGGAGCTGTTTTTT

clone_size: NA
j_call: TRBJ1-1
v_call: TRBV9
d_call: NA
cdr3_aa: CASSVRDTEAFF
cdr3_nt: TGTGCCAGCAGCGTAAGGGACACTGAAGCTTTCTTT

clone_size: NA
j_call: TRBJ1-1
v_call: TRBV27
d_call: NA
cdr3_aa: CASRRGAEAFF
cdr3_nt: TGTGCCAGCAGGAGGGGTGCTGAAGCTTTCTTT

clone_size: medium-sized
j_call: TRBJ2-4
v_call: TRBV7-9
d_call: TRBD2
cdr3_aa: CASSPGLADSLAKNIQYF
cdr3_nt: TGTGCCAGCAGCCCAGGACTAGCGGACTCCCTAGCCAAAAACATTCAGTACTTC

clone_size: NA
j_call: TRBJ2-2
v_call: TRBV28
d_call: NA
cdr3_aa: CASSLLGTKGGELFF
cdr3_nt: TGTGCCAGCAGCCTTCTTGGGACGAAGGGCGGGGAGCTGTTTTTT

clone_size: NA
j_call: TRBJ1-5
v_call: TRBV19
d_call: NA
cdr3_aa: CASSRGLSNQPQHF
cdr3_nt: TGTGCCAGTAGCCGGGGGCTTAGCAATCAGCCCCAGCATTTT

clone_size: NA
j_call: TRBJ1-5
v_call: TRBV5-1
d_call: NA
cdr3_aa: CASSLLGGNQPQHF
cdr3_nt: TGCGCCAGCAGCTTGTTGGGGGGCAATCAGCCCCAGCATTTT

clone_size: NA
j_call: TRBJ2-2
v_call: TRBV7-9
d_call: NA
cdr3_aa: CATQEGGGTGELFF
cdr3_nt: TGTGCCACCCAGGAGGGGGGAGGCACCGGGGAGCTGTTTTTT

clone_size: NA
j_call: TRBJ1-2
v_call: TRBV30
d_call: NA
cdr3_aa: CAWSVRGSRSYGYTF
cdr3_nt: TGTGCCTGGAGTGTAAGGGGATCGAGGTCCTATGGCTACACCTTC

clone_size: NA
j_call: TRBJ1-1
v_call: TRBV10-3
d_call: NA
cdr3_aa: CAISESSVGGNTEAFF
cdr3_nt: TGTGCCATCAGTGAGTCGTCAGTGGGGGGGAACACTGAAGCTTTCTTT

clone_size: NA
j_call: TRBJ2-6
v_call: TRBV7-6
d_call: NA
cdr3_aa: CASSSLTLVGSHSGANVLTF
cdr3_nt: TGTGCCAGCAGCTCCTTGACCCTCGTGGGGTCCCACTCTGGGGCCAACGTCCTGACTTTC

clone_size: NA
j_call: TRBJ1-5
v_call: TRBV2
d_call: NA
cdr3_aa: CASTWVSNQPQHF
cdr3_nt: TGTGCCAGCACCTGGGTAAGCAATCAGCCCCAGCATTTT

clone_size: NA
j_call: TRBJ2-3
v_call: TRBV5-1
d_call: TRBD1
cdr3_aa: CASFRDRGQGDTQYF
cdr3_nt: TGCGCCAGCTTCCGGGACAGGGGGCAAGGAGATACGCAGTATTTT

clone_size: NA
j_call: TRBJ1-1
v_call: TRBV11-2
d_call: NA
cdr3_aa: CASSLDGGRNTEAFF
cdr3_nt: TGTGCCAGCAGCCTTGATGGGGGAAGGAACACTGAAGCTTTCTTT

clone_size: NA
j_call: TRBJ1-1
v_call: TRBV27
d_call: NA
cdr3_aa: CASRSIRGTEAFF
cdr3_nt: TGTGCCAGCCGGTCTATCAGGGGAACTGAAGCTTTCTTT

clone_size: NA
j_call: TRBJ2-7
v_call: TRBV7-2
d_call: TRBD2
cdr3_aa: CASSQYLGGRANHEQYF
cdr3_nt: TGTGCCAGCAGCCAATACCTGGGCGGGAGGGCCAACCACGAGCAGTACTTC

clone_size: NA
j_call: TRBJ2-3
v_call: TRBV7-3
d_call: NA
cdr3_aa: CASSLGGRGSDTQYF
cdr3_nt: TGTGCCAGCAGCTTGGGTGGGAGAGGGTCAGATACGCAGTATTTT

clone_size: NA
j_call: TRBJ2-3
v_call: TRBV5-1
d_call: NA
cdr3_aa: CASSLSRSDTQYF
cdr3_nt: TGCGCCAGCAGCTTGTCCCGGTCAGATACGCAGTATTTT

clone_size: NA
j_call: TRBJ1-3
v_call: TRBV29-1
d_call: NA
cdr3_aa: CSVWGGNTIYF
cdr3_nt: TGCAGCGTATGGGGCGGAAACACCATATATTTT

clone_size: NA
j_call: TRBJ2-5
v_call: TRBV27
d_call: NA
cdr3_aa: CASSLSGFWGTQYF
cdr3_nt: TGTGCCAGCAGTTTATCGGGGTTTTGGGGGACCCAGTACTTC

clone_size: NA
j_call: TRBJ1-1
v_call: TRBV27
d_call: NA
cdr3_aa: CASSSPQTAEAFF
cdr3_nt: TGTGCCAGCAGTTCTCCGCAGACCGCTGAAGCTTTCTTT

clone_size: once
j_call: TRBJ2-3
v_call: TRBV18
d_call: TRBD2
cdr3_aa: CASSPPPGLAGEDTQYF
cdr3_nt: TGTGCCAGCTCACCGCCGCCGGGACTAGCGGGAGAGGATACGCAGTATTTT

clone_size: NA
j_call: TRBJ1-2
v_call: TRBV29-1
d_call: TRBD1
cdr3_aa: CSVDRDRGGYTF
cdr3_nt: TGCAGCGTTGATAGGGACAGGGGTGGCTACACCTTC

clone_size: NA
j_call: TRBJ2-7
v_call: TRBV10-3
d_call: TRBD2
cdr3_aa: CAISESGTAIELAGGWVGEQYF
cdr3_nt: TGTGCCATCAGCGAAAGTGGGACAGCCATCGAACTAGCGGGAGGTTGGGTCGGCGAGCAGTACTTC